A single T cell receptor (beta chain) is shown here with its context. Some clones are missing from TCRdb's copy, which holds only in-frame ones; the method was immunoSEQ multiplex PCR. Counted here are 55,000 to 75,000 clones, roughly 91% occurring once; the ten biggest clones make up 20% to 30%. V lost 6 bases to trimming and J lost 0 bases, with 11 bases between them. Germline V lookup: CDR1 MNHEY, CDR2 SMNVEV (reference sequence). This CDR3 is built from 15 residues. This sample was taken from a study of OX40 agonist ivuxolimab in advanced cancers. About the research overall: The dose of intravenous ivuxolimab that patients received every 2 weeks ranged from 0.01 to 10 mg/kg.

This sequence joins TRBV27 and TRBJ2-2; D is unresolved. The sequencing used CD4+ or CD8+ T cells sorted from blood, collected in a trial of the OX40 agonist ivuxolimab. The TCR originated in an adult with an advanced solid tumor such as melanoma, head and neck, liver or kidney cancer. The DNA of the CDR3 is TGTGCCAGCAGGGGCCAAGACGCGAACACCGGGGAGCTGTTTTTT. The encoded protein is CASRGQDANTGELFF.